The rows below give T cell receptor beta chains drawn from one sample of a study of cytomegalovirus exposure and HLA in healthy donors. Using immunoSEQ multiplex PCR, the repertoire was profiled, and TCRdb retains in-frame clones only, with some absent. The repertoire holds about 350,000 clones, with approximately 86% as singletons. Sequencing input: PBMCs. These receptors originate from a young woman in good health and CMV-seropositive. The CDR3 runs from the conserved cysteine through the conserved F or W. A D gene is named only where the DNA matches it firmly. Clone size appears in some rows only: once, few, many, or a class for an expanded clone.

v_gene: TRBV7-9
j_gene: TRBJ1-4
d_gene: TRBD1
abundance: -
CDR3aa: CASSSRWDRDEKLFF
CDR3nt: TGTGCCAGCAGCTCAAGGTGGGACAGGGACGAAAAACTGTTTTTT

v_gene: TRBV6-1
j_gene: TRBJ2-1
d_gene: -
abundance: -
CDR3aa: CASRDPLRRNEQFF
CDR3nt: TGTGCCAGCAGGGACCCACTCCGGCGGAATGAGCAGTTCTTC

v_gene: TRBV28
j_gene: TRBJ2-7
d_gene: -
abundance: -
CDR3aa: CASSFAGGGYEQYF
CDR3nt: TGTGCCAGCAGCTTCGCAGGGGGAGGCTACGAGCAGTACTTC

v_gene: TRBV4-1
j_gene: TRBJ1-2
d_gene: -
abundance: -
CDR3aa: CASSSYRDGYTF
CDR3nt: TGCGCCAGCAGCTCCTACAGGGACGGCTACACCTTC

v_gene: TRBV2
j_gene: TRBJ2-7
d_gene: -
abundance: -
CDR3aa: CASKEQVILYEQYF
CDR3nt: TGTGCCAGCAAGGAACAGGTGATATTATACGAGCAGTACTTC

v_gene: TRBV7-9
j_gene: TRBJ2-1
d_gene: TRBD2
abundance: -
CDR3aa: CASSTSTSGGSYNEQFF
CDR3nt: TGTGCCAGCAGCACGAGCACTAGCGGGGGCTCCTACAATGAGCAGTTCTTC

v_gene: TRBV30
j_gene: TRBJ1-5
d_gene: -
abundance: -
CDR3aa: CAWSLLWGDQPQHF
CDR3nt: TGTGCCTGGAGCCTCCTGTGGGGGGATCAGCCCCAGCATTTT

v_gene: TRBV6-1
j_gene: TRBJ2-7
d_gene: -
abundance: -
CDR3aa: CASRPGVTGTYTQYF
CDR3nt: TGTGCCAGCCGCCCGGGGGTGACAGGGACATACACGCAGTACTTC

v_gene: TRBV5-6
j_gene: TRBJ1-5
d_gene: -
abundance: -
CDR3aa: CASSFGQARPNQPQHF
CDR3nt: TGTGCCAGCAGTTTCGGACAAGCCCGACCTAATCAGCCCCAGCATTTT

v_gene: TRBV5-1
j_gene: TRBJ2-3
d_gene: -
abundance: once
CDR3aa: CASSLEQNTDTQYF
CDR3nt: TGCGCCAGCAGCTTGGAACAGAACACAGATACGCAGTATTTT

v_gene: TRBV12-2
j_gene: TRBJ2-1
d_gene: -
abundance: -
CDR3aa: CASRSRRVYNEQFF
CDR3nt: TGTGCAAGTCGCTCCCGGAGAGTTTACAATGAGCAGTTCTTC

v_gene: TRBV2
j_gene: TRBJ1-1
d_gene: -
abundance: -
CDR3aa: CASSERGAGGKAFF
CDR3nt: TGTGCCAGCAGTGAGAGGGGGGCTGGGGGAAAAGCCTTCTTT

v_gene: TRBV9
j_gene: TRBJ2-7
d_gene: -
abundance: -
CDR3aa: CASTPRDVLREQYF
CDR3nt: TGTGCCAGCACCCCTAGGGACGTTCTCCGCGAGCAGTACTTC

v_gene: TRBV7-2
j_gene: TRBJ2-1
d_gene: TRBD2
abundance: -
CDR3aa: CASSLGGGISYNEQFF
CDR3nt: TGTGCCAGCAGCTTAGGGGGAGGGATCTCCTACAATGAGCAGTTCTTC

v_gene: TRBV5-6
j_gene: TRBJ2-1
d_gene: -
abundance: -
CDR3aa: CASSHSDRRLVGEQFF
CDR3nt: TGTGCCAGCAGCCACAGCGACCGGAGACTAGTTGGGGAGCAGTTCTTC

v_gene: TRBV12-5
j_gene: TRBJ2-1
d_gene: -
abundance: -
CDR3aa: CASGLIPDGESSYNEQFF
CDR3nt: TGTGCTAGTGGTTTGATCCCCGACGGGGAGAGCTCCTACAATGAGCAGTTCTTC

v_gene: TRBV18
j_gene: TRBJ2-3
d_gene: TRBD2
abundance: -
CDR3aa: CASSPSGTDTQYF
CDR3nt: TGTGCCAGCTCACCTAGCGGGACAGATACGCAGTATTTT

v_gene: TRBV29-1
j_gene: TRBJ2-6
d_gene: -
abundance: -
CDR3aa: CSVGGRTSGANVLTF
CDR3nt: TGCAGCGTTGGGGGACGGACCTCTGGGGCCAACGTCCTGACTTTC

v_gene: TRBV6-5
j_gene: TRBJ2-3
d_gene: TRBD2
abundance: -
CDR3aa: CASSPSGDTQYF
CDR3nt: TGTGCCAGCAGTCCTAGCGGGGATACGCAGTATTTT

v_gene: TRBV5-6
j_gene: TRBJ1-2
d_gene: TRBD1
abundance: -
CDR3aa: CASSFGTANLYGYTF
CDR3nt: TGTGCCAGCAGCTTCGGGACAGCAAACCTCTATGGCTACACCTTC

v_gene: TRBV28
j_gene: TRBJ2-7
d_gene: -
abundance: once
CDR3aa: CASRPRQASYEQYF
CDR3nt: TGTGCCAGCAGACCCCGACAGGCGAGCTACGAGCAGTACTTC

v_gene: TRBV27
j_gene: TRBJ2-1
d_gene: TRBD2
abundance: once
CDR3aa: CASTGLADSSYNEQFF
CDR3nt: TGTGCCAGCACCGGACTAGCGGATAGCTCCTACAATGAGCAGTTCTTC

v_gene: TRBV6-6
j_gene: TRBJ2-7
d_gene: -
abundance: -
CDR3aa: CASRLGYEQYF
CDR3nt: TGTGCCAGTAGGCTCGGGTACGAGCAGTACTTC